The 23 T cell receptor beta chains given below trace back to one sample, sequenced in a study of shared clonotypes between healthy human individuals. Assay used: immunoSEQ multiplex PCR; TCRdb lists only in-frame clones, some missing. The repertoire holds 950,000 to 1,200,000 clones, roughly 77% seen once, with more than 0.85% in the top ten. Sequences were obtained from memory CD4+ T cells from PBMCs. Documented subset: CD45RA-negative fraction. The source is a man aged 18 to 29 in good health. Some clones in this sample may be carry-over from other donors' samples.

This chain links TRBV7-3 with TRBJ1-1, with D unclear. V was pared by 3 bases and J by 1 base, with 9 bases between. The CDR3 is 14 amino acids. Germline loops: CDR1 SGHTA, CDR2 FQGTGA. The CDR3 sequence: CASSLGPKNTEAFF. CDR3 coding DNA: TGTGCCAGCAGCTTGGGTCCCAAGAACACTGAAGCTTTCTTT.

The chain uses TRBV6-5 and TRBJ1-1; weak D call: TRBD1 (5 bases). V dropped 6 bases and J dropped 1 base, with 12 bases sitting between them. This CDR3 has 14 amino acids. Germline-derived CDR1 and CDR2 are MNHEY and SVGAGI. CDR3 nucleotide sequence: TGTGCCAGCAGCCAGGGACGGACGAACACTGAAGCTTTCTTT. Translation gives CASSQGRTNTEAFF.

The chain combines TRBV7-8 with TRBJ1-2; D not resolved. V was clipped by 2 bases and J by 7 bases, with 8 bases between them. In germline, CDR1 is SGHVS, CDR2 FQNEAQ. The CDR3 is 12 residues long. The CDR3 protein is CASSLHGVGYTF. In DNA form, the CDR3 reads TGTGCCAGCAGCTTACACGGGGTTGGCTACACCTTC. The complete variable domain, with remaining parts taken from reference TRBV7-8 and TRBJ1-2, reads GAGVSQSPRYKVAKRGQDVALRCDPISGHVSLFWYQQALGQGPEFLTYFQNEAQLDKSGLPSDRFFAERPEGSVSTLKIQRTQQEDSAVYLCASSLHGVGYTFGSGTRLTVV.

The chain has TRBV4-2 and TRBJ2-7; D gene unclear. Trimming removed 6 bases from V and 0 bases from J, with 21 bases in between. CDR1 and CDR2 (germline): LGHNA, YNFKEQ. This CDR3 has 17 residues. CDR3 nucleotides: TGTGCCAGCAGTAGTTGGGGATCACCACAGAGCTCCTACGAGCAGTACTTC. Its protein is CASSSWGSPQSSYEQYF.

The chain recombines TRBV29-1 with TRBJ2-5; 10 nucleotides agree with TRBD2. Germline trimming cut 5 bases from V and 5 bases from J; bases unmatched to any gene: 8. Germline lookup yields CDR1 SQVTM and CDR2 ANQGSEA. The CDR3 consists of 14 residues. The CDR3 loop reads CSVSASGSGETQYF. CDR3 DNA: TGCAGCGTTTCAGCTAGCGGGAGCGGCGAGACCCAGTACTTC.

This clone turned up a few times. This chain joins TRBV5-1 and TRBJ1-1; D perhaps matches TRBD1 (6 bases). V was clipped by 0 bases and J by 9 bases, with 9 bases between them. Germline CDR1 is SGHRS and CDR2 is YFSETQ. This CDR3 spans 12 amino acids. In DNA, the CDR3 is TGCGCCAGCAGCTTGGACCGGGGGCAAGCTTTCTTT. It translates to CASSLDRGQAFF.

The CDR3 DNA sequence: TGTGCCAGCAGCCAAGATGTCCGACTAGCGGGAGTTGAGACCCAGTACTTC. Translating gives CASSQDVRLAGVETQYF. The chain uses TRBV14 and TRBJ2-5, with TRBD2 matching 12 bases. V was clipped by 0 bases and J by 5 bases; unmatched bases: 7. Germline V CDR1 and CDR2: SGHDN, FVKESK. CDR3 length: 17 amino acids.

The gene calls are TRBV7-3 and TRBJ2-3; TRBD2 matches 9 bases. J gave up 5 bases and V 2 bases, and 2 bases lay outside the gene matches. This CDR3 comprises 14 residues. Germline V CDR1 and CDR2: SGHTA, FQGTGA. DNA of the CDR3: TGTGCCAGCAGCTTAGCGGGAGGGATAGATACGCAGTATTTT. It is translated as CASSLAGGIDTQYF.

The chain links TRBV7-2 to TRBJ2-2; the match to TRBD2 covers 10 bases. Germline V CDR1 and CDR2: SGHTA, FQGNSA. This CDR3 region has 15 residues. The V and J ends lost 5 bases and 4 bases, in that order; junction bases with no gene match: 4. In DNA, the CDR3 is TGTGCCAGCAGCGCACTAGCGGGGAGCACCGGGGAGCTGTTTTTT. Translating it yields CASSALAGSTGELFF.

This clone was seen a handful of times. This rearrangement joins TRBV28 to TRBJ2-3, with D perhaps TRBD1 (5 bases). Germline V gene data show CDR1 as MDHEN and CDR2 as SYDVKM. The CDR3 is 17 residues long. V lost 4 bases to trimming and J lost 0 bases, with 17 bases between them. Written as DNA, the CDR3 is TGTGCCAGCAGTTCTTTGGTACAGGTACATAGCACAGATACGCAGTATTTT. Translating gives CASSSLVQVHSTDTQYF.

This clone came up once. This chain links TRBV15 with TRBJ2-5, with D perhaps TRBD2 (6 bases). The V end was cut by 0 bases, the J end by 5 bases, with 10 bases between. Germline CDR1 reads LNHNV; CDR2 reads YYDKDF (reference sequence). This CDR3 has 14 amino acids. As DNA, the CDR3 is TGTGCCACCAGCAGAGATAGCGGCGGTGAGACCCAGTACTTC. This encodes CATSRDSGGETQYF. Full variable domain (rest looked up from reference TRBV15 and TRBJ2-5): DAMVIQNPRYQVTQFGKPVTLSCSQTLNHNVMYWYQQKSSQAPKLLFHYYDKDFNNEADTPDNFQSRRPNTSFCFLDIRSPGLGDTAMYLCATSRDSGGETQYFGPGTRLLVL.

This chain uses TRBV11-2 with TRBJ2-5; D may correspond to TRBD1 or TRBD2 (5 bases each). Germline V gives CDR1 SGHAT, CDR2 FQNNGV. V dropped 5 bases and J dropped 4 bases, with 17 bases sitting between them. The CDR3 has 15 amino acids. In DNA form, the CDR3 reads TGTGCCAGCAGCCCGGGGCAGGTAATGGGAGAGACCCAGTACTTC. Its protein is CASSPGQVMGETQYF.

The V gene is TRBV23-1, the J gene TRBJ1-1; TRBD1 aligns across 7 bases. TRBV23-1 is sorted into the ORF group, with uncertain function. This CDR3 has 16 amino acids. J lost 1 base, V lost 8 bases, and 13 bases had no gene match. CDR3 nucleotides: TGCGCCAGCCGATCACCTAGGGACAGACAGAACACTGAAGCTTTCTTT. Protein product: CASRSPRDRQNTEAFF.

As for this clone: Other DNA sequences from this sample encode an identical CDR3 as well. The chain joins TRBV27 to TRBJ1-5; the D gene is possibly TRBD1 (6 bases). Trimming took off 4 bases at V and 2 bases at J, with 6 bases between the two ends. The CDR3 is made up of 13 amino acids. CDR1 and CDR2 (germline): MNHEY, SMNVEV (reference sequence). CDR3 in DNA: TGTGCCAGCAGTTACAGGGGCAATCAGCCCCAGCATTTT. It codes for CASSYRGNQPQHF.

J is TRBJ2-7 and V is TRBV7-4; the D is unclear. This CDR3 spans 14 amino acids. CDR1 is SGHVT, CDR2 SQSDAQ, per germline. The germline V and J ends were trimmed by 5 bases and 0 bases, with 11 bases remaining between them. For the CDR3, the DNA is TGTGCCAGCAGCGCCTGGCTTACCTCCTACGAGCAGTACTTC. It translates to CASSAWLTSYEQYF.

Notes on this clone: An end of the junction does not agree with germline; a read error may underlie this. This chain links TRBV6-5 with TRBJ1-1; 7 bases fit TRBD1. Germline loops: CDR1 MNHEY, CDR2 SVGAGI. CDR3 size: 11 residues. CDR3 coding DNA: TGTGCCAGCCGGACCGGGACAGCCTCAGAATTT. Its translation: CASRTGTASEF.

The CDR3 region has the DNA TGTGCCTGGAGTGCCACTTACACAGATACGCAGTATTTT. It specifies CAWSATYTDTQYF. This chain connects TRBV30 to TRBJ2-3; no clear D. The germline V gene encodes CDR1 GTSNPN and CDR2 SVGIG (reference sequence). The CDR3 has 13 amino acids. V lost 1 base to trimming and J lost 2 bases, with 7 bases between them.

The chain uses TRBV4-2 and TRBJ2-5, with D unclear. V gave up 4 bases and J gave up 5 bases, with 20 bases separating them. The CDR3 spans 16 residues. Germline V gene lookup returns CDR1 LGHNA and CDR2 YNFKEQ. The CDR3 is CASSLQLLKKAETQYF. CDR3 nucleotide sequence: TGTGCCAGCAGCCTGCAATTACTTAAAAAAGCGGAGACCCAGTACTTC.

The V gene is TRBV18, the J gene TRBJ1-2; D not resolved. The CDR3 is made up of 15 amino acids. The V and J ends lost 3 bases and 13 bases respectively, with 24 bases between them. CDR1 is KGHSH, CDR2 LQKENI, per germline. CDR3 sequence (DNA): TGTGCCAGCTCACCGATGGGCCTGGAGATGGGCCGAGGCACCTTC. Residues: CASSPMGLEMGRGTF.

The genes are TRBV6-1 and TRBJ2-7; maybe TRBD2 (6 bases). The germline V gene encodes CDR1 MNHNS and CDR2 SASEGT. V dropped 1 base and J dropped 1 base, with 11 bases sitting between them. CDR3 length equals 15 residues. The CDR3 is CASSEDWDFSYEQYF. The CDR3 coding sequence is TGTGCCAGCAGTGAAGATTGGGACTTTTCCTACGAGCAGTACTTC.

The chain has TRBV9 and TRBJ2-2; D gene uncertain. The germline CDR1 and CDR2 sequences are SGDLS and YYNGEE. This CDR3 is built from 14 residues. Trimming took 0 bases from V and 3 from J, leaving 6 bases between them. This CDR3 reads CASSVEAHTGELFF. The CDR3 nucleotides read TGTGCCAGCAGCGTAGAAGCCCACACCGGGGAGCTGTTTTTT.

J is TRBJ2-2 and V is TRBV27; 11 nucleotides match TRBD2. In germline, CDR1 is MNHEY, CDR2 SMNVEV (reference sequence). The junction had 0 bases not matched to a gene; V was cut back by 3 bases and J by 3 bases. This CDR3 has 15 amino acids. The CDR3 here is CASSLGLADTGELFF. Here the CDR3 DNA reads TGTGCCAGCAGTTTGGGACTAGCGGACACCGGGGAGCTGTTTTTT.

The chain joins TRBV9 to TRBJ2-1, with a tentative D call TRBD2 (6 bases). Germline assignment: CDR1 SGDLS and CDR2 YYNGEE. This CDR3 has 16 amino acids. The ends were cut back, 4 bases at V and 7 bases at J, with 21 bases in the middle. The CDR3 sequence is CASSYQGGPAGNEQFF. As DNA, the CDR3 is TGTGCCAGCAGCTACCAGGGAGGCCCGGCGGGGAATGAGCAGTTCTTC.